This TCR beta chain was profiled in a study of graft-versus-host responses after intestinal transplantation. Looking at the study overall: Every recipient underwent anti-thymocyte globulin induction, then tacrolimus and steroids for roughly 3 years. Study results and caveats: Peak GvH clone levels in circulation were associated with early post-transplant HvG declines. Among recipient marrow samples, GvH clones were found; some appeared first in ileum or blood.

The table came from immunoSEQ multiplex PCR; TCRdb's copy has only in-frame clones and leaves some out. In the table there are some 40,000 clones, about 93% of which are singletons. For this clone: What it binds is not known.

Germline CDR1 is SGDLS and CDR2 is YYNGEE. Trimming removed 3 bases from V and 0 bases from J, with 16 bases in between. This CDR3 is built from 17 residues. The sequencing here drew on unstimulated CD8+ T cells sorted from spleen or lymph node cells, taken before transplant. The origin of this receptor is a human donor who was the organ donor for an intestinal transplant. J is TRBJ2-1 and V is TRBV9; D is perhaps TRBD1 (6 bases). The CDR3 sequence: CASSEPLDRTSYNEQFF. The CDR3 region has the DNA TGTGCCAGCAGCGAACCCCTCGACAGGACCTCCTACAATGAGCAGTTCTTC.